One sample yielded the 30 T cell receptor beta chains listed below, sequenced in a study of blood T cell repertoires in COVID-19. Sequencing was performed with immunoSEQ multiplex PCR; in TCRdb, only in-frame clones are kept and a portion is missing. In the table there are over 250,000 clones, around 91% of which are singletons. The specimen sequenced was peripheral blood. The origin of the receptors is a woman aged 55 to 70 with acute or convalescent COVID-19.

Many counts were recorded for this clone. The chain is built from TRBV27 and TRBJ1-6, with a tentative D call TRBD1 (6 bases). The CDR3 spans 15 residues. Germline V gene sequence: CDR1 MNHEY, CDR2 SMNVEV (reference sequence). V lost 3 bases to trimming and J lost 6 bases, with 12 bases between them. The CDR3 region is CASSFEGGGNSPLHF. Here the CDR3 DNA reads TGTGCCAGCAGTTTCGAGGGAGGGGGTAATTCACCCCTCCACTTT.

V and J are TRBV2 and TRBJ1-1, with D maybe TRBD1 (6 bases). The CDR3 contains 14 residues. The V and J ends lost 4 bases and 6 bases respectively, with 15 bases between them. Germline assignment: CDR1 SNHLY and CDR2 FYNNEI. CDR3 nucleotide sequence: TGTGCCAGCAGTGTTGGGGGCGGAGGTTCTGAAGCTTTCTTT. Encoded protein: CASSVGGGGSEAFF.

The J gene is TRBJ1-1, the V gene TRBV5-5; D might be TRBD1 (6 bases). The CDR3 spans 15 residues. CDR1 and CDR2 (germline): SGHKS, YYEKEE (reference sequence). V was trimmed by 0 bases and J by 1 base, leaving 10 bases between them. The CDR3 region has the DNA TGTGCCAGCAGCTTGGAGGGCAGGGGGAACACTGAAGCTTTCTTT. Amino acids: CASSLEGRGNTEAFF.

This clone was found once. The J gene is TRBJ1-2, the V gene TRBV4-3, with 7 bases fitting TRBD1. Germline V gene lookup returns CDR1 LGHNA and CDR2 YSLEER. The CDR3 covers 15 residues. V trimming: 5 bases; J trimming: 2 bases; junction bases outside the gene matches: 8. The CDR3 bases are TGCGCCAGCAGCGCCGAGAGGGGGCGCAACTATGGCTACACCTTC. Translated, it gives CASSAERGRNYGYTF.

This CDR3 is CASSWDFTGELFF. The CDR3 region has the DNA TGTGCCAGCAGTTGGGACTTCACCGGGGAGCTGTTTTTT. This rearrangement joins TRBV5-5 to TRBJ2-2, with D perhaps matching TRBD2 (6 bases). CDR3 length: 13 amino acids. Trimming removed 5 bases at V and 4 bases at J, with 9 bases between. Germline V CDR1 and CDR2: SGHKS, YYEKEE (reference sequence).

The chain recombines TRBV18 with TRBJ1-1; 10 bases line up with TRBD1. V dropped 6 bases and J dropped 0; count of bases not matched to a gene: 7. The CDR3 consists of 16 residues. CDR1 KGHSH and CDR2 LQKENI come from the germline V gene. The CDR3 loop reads CASSVGQGRVNTEAFF. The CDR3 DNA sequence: TGTGCCAGCTCTGTGGGACAGGGGAGGGTGAACACTGAAGCTTTCTTT.

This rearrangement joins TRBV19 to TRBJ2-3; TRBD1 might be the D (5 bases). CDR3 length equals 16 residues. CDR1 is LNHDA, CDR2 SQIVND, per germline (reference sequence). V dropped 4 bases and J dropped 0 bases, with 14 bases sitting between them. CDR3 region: CASSRKRQPSTDTQYF. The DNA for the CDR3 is TGTGCCAGTAGTAGGAAGCGACAGCCTAGCACAGATACGCAGTATTTT. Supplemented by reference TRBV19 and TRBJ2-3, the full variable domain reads DGGITQSPKYLFRKEGQNVTLSCEQNLNHDAMYWYRQDPGQGLRLIYYSQIVNDFQKGDIAEGYSVSREKKESFPLTVTSAQKNPTAFYLCASSRKRQPSTDTQYFGPGTRLTVL.

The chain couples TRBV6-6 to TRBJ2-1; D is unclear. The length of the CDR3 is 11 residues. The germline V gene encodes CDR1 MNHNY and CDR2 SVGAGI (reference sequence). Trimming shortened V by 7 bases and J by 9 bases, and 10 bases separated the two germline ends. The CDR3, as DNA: TGTGCCAGCACTCCCGACTCTGAGCAGTTCTTC. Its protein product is CASTPDSEQFF.

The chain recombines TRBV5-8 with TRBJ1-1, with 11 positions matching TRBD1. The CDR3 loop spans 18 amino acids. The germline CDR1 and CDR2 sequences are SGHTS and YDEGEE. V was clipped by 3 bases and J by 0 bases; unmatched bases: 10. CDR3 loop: CASSWTAGQGAMNTEAFF. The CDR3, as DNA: TGTGCCAGCAGCTGGACTGCCGGACAGGGGGCAATGAACACTGAAGCTTTCTTT.

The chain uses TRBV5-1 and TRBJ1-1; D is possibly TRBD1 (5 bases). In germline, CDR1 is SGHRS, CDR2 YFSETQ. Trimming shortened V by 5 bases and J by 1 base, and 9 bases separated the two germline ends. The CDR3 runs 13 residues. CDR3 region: CASRPDRNTEAFF. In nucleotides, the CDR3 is TGCGCCAGCAGACCCGACAGGAACACTGAAGCTTTCTTT. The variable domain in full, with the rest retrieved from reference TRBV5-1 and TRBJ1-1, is KAGVTQTPRYLIKTRGQQVTLSCSPISGHRSVSWYQQTPGQGLQFLFEYFSETQRNKGNFPGRFSGRQFSNSRSEMNVSTLELGDSALYLCASRPDRNTEAFFGQGTRLTVV.

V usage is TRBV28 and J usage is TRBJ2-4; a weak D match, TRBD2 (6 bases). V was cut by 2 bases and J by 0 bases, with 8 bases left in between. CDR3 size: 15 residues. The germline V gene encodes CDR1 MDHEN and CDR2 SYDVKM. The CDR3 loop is CASSLRGLAKNIQYF. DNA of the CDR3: TGTGCCAGCAGTTTAAGGGGACTAGCCAAAAACATTCAGTACTTC.

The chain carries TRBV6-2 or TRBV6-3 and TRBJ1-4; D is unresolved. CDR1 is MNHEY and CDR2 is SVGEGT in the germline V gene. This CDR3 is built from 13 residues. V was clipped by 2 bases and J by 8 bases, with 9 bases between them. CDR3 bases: TGTGCCAGCAGTTACAGTTTTCGGGAAAAACTGTTTTTT. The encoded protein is CASSYSFREKLFF.

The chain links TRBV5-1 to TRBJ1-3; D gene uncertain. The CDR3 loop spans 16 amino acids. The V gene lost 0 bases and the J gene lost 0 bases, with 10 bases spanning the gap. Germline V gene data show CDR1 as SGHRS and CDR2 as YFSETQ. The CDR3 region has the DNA TGCGCCAGCAGCTTGGCCAGCGGGAGCTCTGGAAACACCATATATTTT. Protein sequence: CASSLASGSSGNTIYF.

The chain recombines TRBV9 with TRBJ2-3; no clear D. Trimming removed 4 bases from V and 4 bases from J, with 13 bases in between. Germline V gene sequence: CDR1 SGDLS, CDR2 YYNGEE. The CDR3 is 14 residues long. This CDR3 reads CASSPTVLPDTQYF. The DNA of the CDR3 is TGTGCCAGCAGCCCAACGGTCCTCCCAGATACGCAGTATTTT.

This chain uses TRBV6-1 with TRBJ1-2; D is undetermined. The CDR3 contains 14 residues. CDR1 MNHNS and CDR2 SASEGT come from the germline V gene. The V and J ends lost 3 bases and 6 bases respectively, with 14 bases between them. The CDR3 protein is CASSEWTRRDGYTF. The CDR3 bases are TGTGCCAGCAGTGAGTGGACCCGGCGGGATGGCTACACCTTC.

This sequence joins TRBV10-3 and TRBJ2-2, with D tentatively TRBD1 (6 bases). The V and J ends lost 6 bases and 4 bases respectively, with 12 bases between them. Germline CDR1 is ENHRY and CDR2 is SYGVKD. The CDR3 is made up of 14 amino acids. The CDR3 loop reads CAISRRTATGELFF. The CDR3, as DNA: TGTGCCATCAGCAGGAGGACAGCCACCGGGGAGCTGTTTTTT.

This CDR3 reads CASSQAPWGQNTNYGYTF. CDR3 bases: TGCGCCAGCAGCCAAGCCCCTTGGGGACAGAATACTAACTATGGCTACACCTTC. The chain joins TRBV4-3 to TRBJ1-2; the match to TRBD1 covers 7 bases. Germline assignment: CDR1 LGHNA and CDR2 YSLEER. Germline trimming cut 1 base from V and 0 bases from J; bases unmatched to any gene: 11. CDR3 length: 18 amino acids.

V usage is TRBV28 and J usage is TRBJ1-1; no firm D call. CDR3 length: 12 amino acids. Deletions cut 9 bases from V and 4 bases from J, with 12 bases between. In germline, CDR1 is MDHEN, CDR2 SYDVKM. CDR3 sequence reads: CASHSEATEAFF. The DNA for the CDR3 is TGTGCCAGTCACTCTGAGGCCACTGAAGCTTTCTTT.

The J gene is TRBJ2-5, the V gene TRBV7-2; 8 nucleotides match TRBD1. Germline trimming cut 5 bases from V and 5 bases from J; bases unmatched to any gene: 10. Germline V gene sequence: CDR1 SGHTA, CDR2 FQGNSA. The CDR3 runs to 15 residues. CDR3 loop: CASSPRQGSWETQYF. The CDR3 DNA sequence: TGTGCCAGCAGCCCCCGACAGGGGTCTTGGGAGACCCAGTACTTC.

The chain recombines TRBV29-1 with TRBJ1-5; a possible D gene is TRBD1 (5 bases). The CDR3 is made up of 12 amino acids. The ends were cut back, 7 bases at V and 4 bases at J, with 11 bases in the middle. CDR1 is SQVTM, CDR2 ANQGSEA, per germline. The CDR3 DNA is TGCAGCGCCGGACACGATAATCAGCCCCAGCATTTT. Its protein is CSAGHDNQPQHF.

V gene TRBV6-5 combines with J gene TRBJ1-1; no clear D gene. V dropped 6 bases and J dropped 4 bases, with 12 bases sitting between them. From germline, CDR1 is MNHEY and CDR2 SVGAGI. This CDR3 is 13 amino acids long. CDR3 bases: TGTGCCAGCAGGTCGTCATTCGGCACTGAAGCTTTCTTT. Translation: CASRSSFGTEAFF.

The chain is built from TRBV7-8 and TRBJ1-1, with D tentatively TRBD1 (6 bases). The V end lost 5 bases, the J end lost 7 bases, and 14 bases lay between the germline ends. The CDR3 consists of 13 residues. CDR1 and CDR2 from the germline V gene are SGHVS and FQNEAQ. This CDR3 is CASSISGTLEAFF. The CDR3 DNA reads TGTGCCAGCAGCATCTCGGGGACACTTGAAGCTTTCTTT.

The CDR3 DNA sequence: TGTGCCACCAGTGACCTAAGACAGGGTGGCTCCTACAATGAGCAGTTCTTC. Protein sequence: CATSDLRQGGSYNEQFF. The rearrangement uses TRBV24-1 and TRBJ2-1; TRBD1 agrees at 7 bases. Germline V gene sequence: CDR1 KGHDR, CDR2 SFDVKD. V lost 4 bases, J lost 0 bases, and 8 bases stayed unmatched. The length of the CDR3 is 17 residues.

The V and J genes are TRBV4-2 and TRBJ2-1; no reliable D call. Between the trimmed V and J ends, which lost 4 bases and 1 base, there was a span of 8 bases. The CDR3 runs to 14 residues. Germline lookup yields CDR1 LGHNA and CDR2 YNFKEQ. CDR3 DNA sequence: TGTGCCAGCAGCCCTTATCCGTCCTACAATGAGCAGTTCTTC. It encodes CASSPYPSYNEQFF.

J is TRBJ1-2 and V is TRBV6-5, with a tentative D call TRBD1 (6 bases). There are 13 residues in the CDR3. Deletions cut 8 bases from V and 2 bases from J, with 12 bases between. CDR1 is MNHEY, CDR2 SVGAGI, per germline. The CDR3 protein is CASRQANNYGYTF. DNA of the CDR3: TGTGCCAGCCGACAGGCTAACAACTATGGCTACACCTTC.

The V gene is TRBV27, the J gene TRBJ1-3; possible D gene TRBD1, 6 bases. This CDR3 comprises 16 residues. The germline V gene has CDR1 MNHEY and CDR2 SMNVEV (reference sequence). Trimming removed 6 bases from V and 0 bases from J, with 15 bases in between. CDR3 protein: CASSVARDNSGNTIYF. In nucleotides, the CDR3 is TGTGCCAGCAGCGTGGCCCGGGACAACTCTGGAAACACCATATATTTT.

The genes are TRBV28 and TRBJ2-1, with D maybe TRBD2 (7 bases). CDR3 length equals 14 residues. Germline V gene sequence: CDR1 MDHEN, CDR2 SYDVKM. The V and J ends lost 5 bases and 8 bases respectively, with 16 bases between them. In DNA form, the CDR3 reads TGTGCCAGCAGTACCAATGGGGGGGCCTATGAGCAGTTCTTC. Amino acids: CASSTNGGAYEQFF.

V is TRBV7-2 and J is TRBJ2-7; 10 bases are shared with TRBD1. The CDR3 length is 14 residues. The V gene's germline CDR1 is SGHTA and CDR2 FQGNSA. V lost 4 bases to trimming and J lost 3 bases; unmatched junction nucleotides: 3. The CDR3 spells CASSWDRGDYEQYF. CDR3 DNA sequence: TGTGCCAGCAGCTGGGACAGGGGAGACTACGAGCAGTACTTC.

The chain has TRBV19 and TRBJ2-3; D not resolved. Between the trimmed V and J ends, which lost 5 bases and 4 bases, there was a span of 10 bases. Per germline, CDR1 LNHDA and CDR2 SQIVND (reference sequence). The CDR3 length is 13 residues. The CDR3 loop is CASSPRGADTQYF. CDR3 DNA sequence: TGTGCCAGTAGTCCGCGAGGCGCAGATACGCAGTATTTT.

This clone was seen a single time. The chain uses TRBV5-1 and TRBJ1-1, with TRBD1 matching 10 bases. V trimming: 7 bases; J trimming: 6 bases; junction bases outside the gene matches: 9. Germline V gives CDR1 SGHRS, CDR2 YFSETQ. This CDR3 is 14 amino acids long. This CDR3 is CASSRDRGIAEAFF. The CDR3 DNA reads TGCGCCAGCTCCCGGGACAGGGGAATCGCTGAAGCTTTCTTT.